Shown below are 13 T cell receptor beta chains from a single sample sequenced in a study of CD8+ T cells in alopecia areata. cDNA prepared by RNA extraction and subsequent reverse transcription served as the template for sequencing. The table came from immunoSEQ multiplex PCR; TCRdb's copy has only in-frame clones and leaves some out. The data contain 100,000 to 150,000 clones, about 50% of them singletons. Sample: CD8+ T cells sorted from blood, taken at week 0. The receptor source for this set is a human donor with alopecia areata.

This clone was counted between two and nine times. The same CDR3 also results from other DNA sequences found in this sample. J is TRBJ2-3 and V is TRBV30; maybe TRBD1 (6 bases). CDR3 length: 11 residues. The germline CDR1 and CDR2 sequences are GTSNPN and SVGIG (reference sequence). The V end lost 2 bases, the J end lost 9 bases, and 9 bases lay between the germline ends. This chain's CDR3 is CAWSRGSTQYF. The CDR3 DNA follows: TGTGCCTGGAGTAGGGGGAGCACGCAGTATTTT.

V is TRBV7-9 and J is TRBJ2-1; D may be TRBD2 (6 bases). Germline V lookup: CDR1 SEHNR, CDR2 FQNEAQ (reference sequence). This CDR3 has 11 amino acids. Trimming shortened V by 6 bases and J by 10 bases, and 10 bases separated the two germline ends. The CDR3 nucleotides are TGTGCCAGCAGGGGAGGATGGGAGCAGTTCTTC. Translated, it gives CASRGGWEQFF.

The V gene is TRBV5-4, the J gene TRBJ2-6; no firm D call. The CDR3 totals 18 residues. Germline-derived CDR1 and CDR2 are SGHNT and YYREEE (reference sequence). V dropped 1 base and J dropped 0 bases, with 14 bases sitting between them. In DNA form, the CDR3 reads TGTGCCAGCAGCTTGCGTAAGGGCGAAGGCTCTGGGGCCAACGTCCTGACTTTC. This translates into CASSLRKGEGSGANVLTF. Full variable domain (missing parts from reference TRBV5-4 and TRBJ2-6): ETGVTQSPTHLIKTRGQQVTLRCSSQSGHNTVSWYQQALGQGPQFIFQYYREEENGRGNFPPRFSGLQFPNYSSELNVNALELDDSALYLCASSLRKGEGSGANVLTFGAGSRLTVL.

This rearrangement joins TRBV6-1 to TRBJ2-1, with 9 bases identical to TRBD2. V lost 5 bases to trimming and J lost 6 bases; unmatched junction nucleotides: 5. CDR3 size: 14 residues. From germline, CDR1 is MNHNS and CDR2 SASEGT. The CDR3 region has the DNA TGTGCCAGCAGTCCCTTAGCGGGGGCCAATGAGCAGTTCTTC. Translation gives CASSPLAGANEQFF.

The chain combines TRBV4-1 with TRBJ1-5; D remains unclear. The germline V gene encodes CDR1 MGHRA and CDR2 YSYEKL. The CDR3 length is 14 residues. Trimming removed 4 bases at V and 8 bases at J, with 15 bases between. CDR3 sequence reads: CASSLDAEEEPQHF. The CDR3 coding sequence is TGCGCCAGCAGCCTGGACGCTGAGGAGGAGCCCCAGCATTTT.

The chain has TRBV29-1 and TRBJ1-2; D is perhaps TRBD1 (5 bases). CDR1 and CDR2 from the germline V gene are SQVTM and ANQGSEA. The CDR3 totals 14 residues. Trimming took off 4 bases at V and 7 bases at J, with 19 bases between the two ends. CDR3 DNA: TGCAGCGTTGTGGATGGGCAGGGACCAAGTGGCTACACCTTC. It encodes CSVVDGQGPSGYTF.

This clone was seen more than once but under ten times. The chain carries TRBV2 and TRBJ2-7; 9 bases are shared with TRBD1. The germline gives CDR1 SNHLY, CDR2 FYNNEI. This CDR3 has 14 residues. Losses at the gene ends were 7 bases for V and 4 bases for J; bases not matched to a gene: 8. The DNA for the CDR3 is TGTGCCAGCATGGGCGGGACAGGGTTATACGAGCAGTACTTC. Translation: CASMGGTGLYEQYF.

This clone was detected many times. This chain connects TRBV10-3 to TRBJ2-7; the D gene could be TRBD1 or TRBD2 (6 bases each). CDR3 length: 15 residues. The V end was cut by 2 bases, the J end by 5 bases, with 16 bases between. Germline V gene sequence: CDR1 ENHRY, CDR2 SYGVKD. CDR3 DNA sequence: TGTGCCATCAGTGAGGCGACGGGGGCCCGGGACGAGCAGTACTTC. Its translation is CAISEATGARDEQYF.

In this sample, this clone is medium-sized. This rearrangement joins TRBV30 to TRBJ2-2; D gene unclear. V was pared by 4 bases and J by 4 bases, with 7 bases between. In germline, CDR1 is GTSNPN, CDR2 SVGIG (reference sequence). This CDR3 is built from 12 residues. The CDR3, as DNA: TGTGCCTGGAATCGCGGCACCGGGGAGCTGTTTTTT. This gives the protein CAWNRGTGELFF.

The CDR3 nucleotides are TGTGCCAGCAGCTCCAGGACCGTGTATAATTCACCCCTCCACTTT. Amino acids: CASSSRTVYNSPLHF. The rearrangement links TRBV11-2 to TRBJ1-6; D ambiguous. This CDR3 contains 15 residues. CDR1 and CDR2 (germline): SGHAT, FQNNGV. V gave up 4 bases and J gave up 4 bases, with 11 bases separating them.

The chain links TRBV27 to TRBJ2-6; possible D gene TRBD1, 6 bases. The germline V gene encodes CDR1 MNHEY and CDR2 SMNVEV (reference sequence). Trimming took off 5 bases at V and 2 bases at J, with 7 bases between the two ends. This CDR3 has 14 amino acids. The CDR3: CASSEGAGANVLTF. The CDR3 DNA sequence: TGTGCCAGCAGTGAGGGGGCTGGGGCCAACGTCCTGACTTTC.

This clone has more than one count but fewer than ten. The genes are TRBV6-5 and TRBJ2-1; no clear D gene. Germline CDR1 reads MNHEY; CDR2 reads SVGAGI. The CDR3 extends over 14 amino acids. The V end lost 2 bases, the J end lost 6 bases, and 11 bases lay between the germline ends. This CDR3 reads CASSYTASGNEQFF. The CDR3 bases are TGTGCCAGCAGTTACACCGCCTCGGGCAATGAGCAGTTCTTC.

This chain joins TRBV6-5 and TRBJ2-7; D is unclear. The CDR3 consists of 13 residues. V was pared by 8 bases and J by 1 base, with 12 bases between. Germline CDR1 is MNHEY and CDR2 is SVGAGI. The CDR3 region has the DNA TGTGCCAGCCGGGCTGGCCCATCCTACGAGCAGTACTTC. This encodes CASRAGPSYEQYF.